These 5 T cell receptor beta chains originate from one sample sequenced in a study of T cell responses to AZD1222 COVID-19 vaccine. Profiled with immunoSEQ multiplex PCR; TCRdb holds only in-frame clones, not every one. The data hold approximately 60,000 clones, with roughly 70% observed a single time. Sample: peripheral blood, taken on day 0 of AZD1222 vaccination. These receptor sequences come from an adult in good health.

The chain uses TRBV29-1 and TRBJ2-1; 8 nucleotides align to TRBD1. Germline CDR1 SQVTM, CDR2 ANQGSEA. The V and J ends lost 6 bases and 0 bases, in that order; junction bases with no gene match: 4. The CDR3 length is 14 residues. The DNA for the CDR3 is TGCAGCGTGGACAGGGTAAACTCCTACAATGAGCAGTTCTTC. It specifies CSVDRVNSYNEQFF.

J is TRBJ2-1 and V is TRBV3-1 (or the pseudogene TRBV3-2), with D tentatively TRBD1 or TRBD2 (5 bases each). The CDR3 totals 16 residues. Germline CDR1 reads LGHDT; CDR2 reads YNNKEL (reference sequence). Trimming took 1 base from V and 5 from J, leaving 15 bases between them. CDR3 sequence (DNA): TGTGCCAGCAGCCAAGCGGGGCGCATTCGCAACAATGAGCAGTTCTTC. Encoded protein: CASSQAGRIRNNEQFF.

The chain recombines TRBV18 with TRBJ1-2; 7 bases are shared with TRBD1. V shed 6 bases and J 2 bases; nucleotides not matched to a gene: 9. CDR1 and CDR2 (germline): KGHSH, LQKENI. The CDR3 has 15 residues. The CDR3, as DNA: TGTGCCAGCTCCCCCGGACAGGAGGTAAACTATGGCTACACCTTC. Residues: CASSPGQEVNYGYTF.

The V call is TRBV6-6, the J call TRBJ2-1, with no clear D. Germline CDR1 MNHNY, CDR2 SVGAGI (reference sequence). V dropped 6 bases and J dropped 2 bases, with 8 bases sitting between them. The CDR3 length is 13 residues. The CDR3 sequence: CASSPNAYNEQFF. The CDR3 DNA is TGTGCCAGCAGCCCAAACGCCTACAATGAGCAGTTCTTC.

The gene calls are TRBV5-1 and TRBJ2-5; possibly TRBD1 or TRBD2 for D (5 bases each). This CDR3 is 14 amino acids long. Germline V gene lookup returns CDR1 SGHRS and CDR2 YFSETQ. V gave up 3 bases and J gave up 2 bases, with 11 bases separating them. In DNA, the CDR3 is TGCGCCAGCAGCTGGGGGACGGGGCAAGAGACCCAGTACTTC. Translating it yields CASSWGTGQETQYF.